This paragraph reports one T cell receptor (beta chain). The antigen it recognizes is unknown. No base quality values were provided; no much bigger clone lies one nucleotide off. From the cysteine up to the phenylalanine, the CDR3 has a length of 15 residues. Only the CDR3 DNA is retained, 45 bases long and in frame from the first base. The germline V gene provides CDR1 MDHEN and CDR2 SYDVKM. V loses 6 bases at its end and J loses 0 bases; junction bases beyond the gene matches: 4. TCRbeta CDR3 regions were amplified from genomic DNA using the immunoSEQ Assay, a bias-controlled multiplex PCR. The paper's processing steps were these. The number of nucleated cells in each sample was estimated by amplification of reference gene primers within the assay. To quantify the absolute abundance of each unique TCRbeta CDR3 rearrangement, sequence reads were collapsed and filtered. For each sample, productive Simpson clonality was calculated as the square root of Simpson's diversity index over productive rearrangements. TCRdb limited this immuneACCESS table to in-frame rearrangements with V and J called. A share of clones is missing; checked studies link under half to unresolved V genes, and the rest is unexplained. V and J calls plus clone size are reproduced from that table; the DNA served to infer D and trimming. The sample records hundreds of thousands of clones, 85% to 90% of which are singletons. The ten most abundant clones make up 1% of the sample.

The data were taken from a study of blood T cell repertoires in COVID-19 (dated by TCRdb to the early 2020s). Context from the whole study: Samples covering the acute and convalescent phases of COVID-19 were provided by collaborators in the United States, Italy and Spain. A freely available public database, intended as a resource for researchers studying the immune response to SARS-CoV-2, is where the repertoires were released. Where HLA class I and class II types were available, the types were taken from metadata supplied by the sample provider, not from assay-based typing. The samples were drawn from the first 160 participants of the ongoing ImmuneRACE study and from 1,254 subjects provided by 6 global collaborators. Subjects who had been exposed to COVID-19, were actively infected with it, or had recovered from it provided the deeply sampled blood TCRbeta repertoires that made up the dataset. A de-identified subject ID, COVID-19 status, age in years and sex were almost always included in the sample metadata. The material from the prospective study consisted of cDNA or gDNA derived from T cells, B-cell-depleted T cells, or PBMCs. Beyond this particular receptor, the publication reports: The amount of clinical and demographic metadata varied by source and participant and was provided uncurated.

Participants in the prospective study were aged about 18 to 90 years, lived in some 24 United States geographic areas, and enrolled through a virtual design. In the prospective study, cohorts were assigned on the basis of participant-reported clinical history obtained from a screening survey and a study questionnaire. Recovered participants in ImmuneRACE Cohort 3 were defined by two consecutive negative NP/OP PCR tests, clearance by a healthcare professional, or resolution of symptoms. Mobile phlebotomists in the prospective study collected whole blood, serum and a nasopharyngeal or oropharyngeal swab from every participant. Prospective study participants could optionally give additional blood draws and questionnaires over an approximately two-month period. Before DNA extraction, prospective study blood samples were shipped either frozen or at room temperature.

The receptor's source is a man younger than 35 who had recovered from COVID-19. The chain uses TRBV28 and TRBJ2-1, and 8 bases in between align with TRBD1. Sequencing was done on a sample of PBMCs or T cells enriched from blood (not recorded which). At the DNA level, the sequence is TGTGCCAGCAGCTCGGGACAGGACTCCTACAATGAGCAGTTCTTC. This is translated as CASSSGQDSYNEQFF.